The entry that follows covers one T cell receptor (beta chain) sequence. The antigen is undetermined. The data belong to a study of shared clonotypes between healthy human individuals. Study-level points and caveats: For naive CD4 cells, roughly 5% of clonotypes were shared across a handful of donors.

The germline V gene has CDR1 SGHRS and CDR2 YFSETQ. V lost 4 bases and J lost 5; bases outside the gene matches: 8. The CDR3 extends over 15 amino acids. Sequencing was performed with immunoSEQ multiplex PCR; in TCRdb, only in-frame clones are kept and a portion is missing. The top ten hold 0.39% of the sample, which has some 2.3 million clones, over 90% seen once. The source of this sequence is a man aged 18 to 29 in good health. Some clones in this sample may be carry-over from other donors' samples. The V call is TRBV5-1, the J call TRBJ1-2; TRBD1 aligns across 10 bases. Sequenced input: naive CD4+ T cells from PBMCs. Subset in this sample: CD45RA+ positively selected. The CDR3, as DNA: TGCGCCAGCAGCCAGGGGACAGGGGCGGTGTATGGCTACACCTTC. The encoded protein is CASSQGTGAVYGYTF.